A selection of T cell receptor beta chains follows, all from one sample in a study of T cell clones after liver transplantation. TCRdb's copy holds only in-frame clones and misses some; the assay was immunoSEQ multiplex PCR. The profile shows approximately 18,000 clones, around 89% of them singletons. The input for sequencing was CD8+ T cells from blood, taken 45 to 46 months after liver transplant. All receptors come from a human patient who received a liver transplant. Some of the T cells may derive from the graft donor. Each CDR3 is given with its conserved first and last residue. The D gene is left open where the match is weak. Expanded clones get a size class; other rows say once, few or many, or leave the size out.

-	TRBJ2-2	-	TRBV11-3	15	TGTGCCAGCAGCCTAGCCGGCAGGGCTACCGGGGAGCTGTTTTTT	CASSLAGRATGELFF
-	TRBJ1-2	-	TRBV6-5	13	TGTGCCAGCGGGGTGGACAAGAACTATGGCTACACCTTC	CASGVDKNYGYTF
-	TRBJ2-1	few	TRBV6-5	15	TGTGCCAGCAGTTCCGTGGACTCTTACTACAATGAGCAGTTCTTC	CASSSVDSYYNEQFF
-	TRBJ2-7	few	TRBV7-9	11	TGTGCCAGCAGCTCCAATTACGAGCAGTACTTC	CASSSNYEQYF
TRBD2	TRBJ2-1	-	TRBV29-1	16	TGCAGCGTTTCGTATAGCGGGTTAAGCTCCTACAATGAGCAGTTCTTC	CSVSYSGLSSYNEQFF
TRBD1	TRBJ1-5	-	TRBV15	17	TGTGCCACCAGCAGTGTCCCCCGACAGGGAGAAGAACAGCCCCAGCATTTT	CATSSVPRQGEEQPQHF
TRBD1	TRBJ1-2	-	TRBV13	14	TGTGCCAGCAGCTTTGACAGGGGGCCGGTTGGCTACACCTTC	CASSFDRGPVGYTF
-	TRBJ1-1	-	TRBV9	16	TGTGCCAGCAGCGTAGACCCGGCGGAGGGGTTGACTGAAGCTTTCTTT	CASSVDPAEGLTEAFF
-	TRBJ2-1	-	TRBV19	13	TGTGCCAGTACGAGTGGGCCCCACAATGAGCAGTTCTTC	CASTSGPHNEQFF
-	TRBJ1-2	-	TRBV27	15	TGTGCCAGCAGTTTATCGGGGAATTCCATCTATGGCTACACCTTC	CASSLSGNSIYGYTF
-	TRBJ2-5	-	TRBV10-2	15	TGCGCCAGCAGTGAGTCGAGGAGCGCCCTGGAGACCCAGTACTTC	CASSESRSALETQYF
-	TRBJ1-2	-	TRBV6-5	13	TGTGCCAGCAGCCCCTCGGGCCCAAATGGCTACACCTTC	CASSPSGPNGYTF
-	TRBJ2-6	-	TRBV27	15	TGTGCCAGCAGTTTAAAGGGTCCCGGGGCCAACGTCCTGACTTTC	CASSLKGPGANVLTF
-	TRBJ2-3	-	TRBV7-9	14	TGTGCCAGCAGCTTAGTAGGTATAGAAGATACGCAGTATTTT	CASSLVGIEDTQYF
-	TRBJ2-7	-	TRBV4-3	16	TGCGCCAGCAGCCCTTACGTGATCCCAGGGGCCTACGAGCAGTACTTC	CASSPYVIPGAYEQYF
TRBD2	TRBJ2-3	-	TRBV7-8	18	TGTGCCAGCAGCCCACTCCCCGGGACTAGCGGGAACGGAGATACGCAGTATTTT	CASSPLPGTSGNGDTQYF
-	TRBJ2-1	once	TRBV28	14	TGTGCCAGCAGTCTTAGACAGGAATACAATGAGCAGTTCTTC	CASSLRQEYNEQFF
-	TRBJ2-3	-	TRBV5-1	15	TGCGCCAGCAGCTCCAACCATCCTAGCACAGATACGCAGTATTTT	CASSSNHPSTDTQYF
TRBD2	TRBJ2-1	-	TRBV19	18	TGTGCCAGTAGTATAAGTGGGACTAGCGGTTTGGGATACAATGAGCAGTTCTTC	CASSISGTSGLGYNEQFF
-	TRBJ2-7	-	TRBV30	13	TGTGCCTGGAGTGTAGGTCGGGGAGGCGAGCAGTACTTC	CAWSVGRGGEQYF
TRBD1	TRBJ2-7	-	TRBV11-1	13	TGTGCCAGCAGGGACAGGTCCTCCTACGAGCAGTACTTC	CASRDRSSYEQYF
TRBD1	TRBJ1-5	-	TRBV19	16	TGTGCCAGTAGGAGATCCGGGACAGGTAGCAATCAGCCCCAGCATTTT	CASRRSGTGSNQPQHF
-	TRBJ1-2	-	TRBV19	14	TGTGCCAGCTACGCTTACAGGGAGGAGGGGAGCTACACCTTC	CASYAYREEGSYTF
TRBD1	TRBJ2-7	few	TRBV4-1	16	TGCGCCAGCAGCCAAGATTCATCGGACAGGGCCTACGAGCAGTACTTC	CASSQDSSDRAYEQYF
TRBD1	TRBJ2-4	-	TRBV2	15	TGTGCCAGCAGTGACCCTAGGGACAGTAAAAACATTCAGTACTTC	CASSDPRDSKNIQYF
TRBD1	TRBJ2-2	-	TRBV28	14	TGTGCCAGCAGTGGACAGGGTGGCACCGGGGAGCTGTTTTTT	CASSGQGGTGELFF
TRBD2	TRBJ2-3	-	TRBV10-2	15	TGCGCCAGCAGGGGACTAGCGGGAATACCAGATACGCAGTATTTT	CASRGLAGIPDTQYF
TRBD2	TRBJ2-5	-	TRBV30	16	TGTGCCTGGAGAGGCCCCGGGGGGGGCCCGGGAGAGACCCAGTACTTC	CAWRGPGGGPGETQYF
-	TRBJ1-2	-	TRBV5-6	13	TGTGCCAGCAGCGACGGGGGTCCCTATGGCTACACCTTC	CASSDGGPYGYTF
-	TRBJ2-2	large	TRBV7-9	18	TGTGCCAGCAGCCAACGCCCCCTCCCGGCGACGAACACCGGGGAGCTGTTTTTT	CASSQRPLPATNTGELFF
-	TRBJ2-2	few	TRBV11-2	11	TGTGCCAGCAGCTTCGGGCGGGAGCTGTTTTTT	CASSFGRELFF
-	TRBJ2-1	-	TRBV6-6	16	TGTGCCAGCAGCTCCTGGAAGGACAGCTCCTACAATGAGCAGTTCTTC	CASSSWKDSSYNEQFF
-	TRBJ2-1	-	TRBV27	13	TGTGCCAGCAGTAAAATAGGGTCAGAGGAGCAGTTCTTC	CASSKIGSEEQFF
-	TRBJ1-2	-	TRBV7-9	14	TGTGCCAGCAGCTTAGGGACTGCCGCTTATGGCTACACCTTC	CASSLGTAAYGYTF
-	TRBJ2-1	once	TRBV7-9	11	TGTGCCAGCAGCTTGTGGGATGAGCAGTTCTTC	CASSLWDEQFF
-	TRBJ2-7	once	TRBV2	13	TGTGCCGGTCTACAGGTTCCCCTCTACGAGCAGTACTTC	CAGLQVPLYEQYF
TRBD1	TRBJ1-1	-	TRBV4-1	13	TGCGCCAGCAGCCAACGACAGGGCGCTGAAGCTTTCTTT	CASSQRQGAEAFF
TRBD1	TRBJ2-5	once	TRBV6-5	15	TGTGCCAGCAGTTACTCACAGGGGAGTGGAGAGACCCAGTACTTC	CASSYSQGSGETQYF
TRBD2	TRBJ2-7	-	TRBV27	16	TGTGCCAGCAGTCTCGGACTAGCGGGGGGGGCAGGGGAGCAGTACTTC	CASSLGLAGGAGEQYF
-	TRBJ1-5	-	TRBV14	13	TGTGCCAGCAGCCAAGTATTTGGGGGGCCCCAGCATTTT	CASSQVFGGPQHF
-	TRBJ2-5	-	TRBV7-9	14	TGTGCCAGCAGCTTAGGGCCGTTTCAAGAGACCCAGTACTTC	CASSLGPFQETQYF
-	TRBJ1-4	once	TRBV11-2	15	TGTGCCAGCAGCTTTTGGCAGGGACGGAATGAAAAACTGTTTTTT	CASSFWQGRNEKLFF
-	TRBJ2-4	-	TRBV6-1	15	TGTGCCAGCAGTGAAGGGAGAAGGGGTAACCACATTCAGTACTTC	CASSEGRRGNHIQYF
TRBD1	TRBJ2-7	-	TRBV5-1	13	TGCGCCAGCAGCTTCGGGACAGGGAACGAGCAGTACTTC	CASSFGTGNEQYF
TRBD1	TRBJ2-1	few	TRBV11-2	15	TGTGCCAGCAGCTGGGTGGGGACAGGGTGGAATGAGCAGTTCTTC	CASSWVGTGWNEQFF
-	TRBJ2-1	-	TRBV27	15	TGTGCCAGCAGTTTCGGCAGGATCTCCTACAATGAGCAGTTCTTC	CASSFGRISYNEQFF
-	TRBJ2-5	-	TRBV28	11	TGTGCCAGCAGTTCGGGGAAGACCCAGTACTTC	CASSSGKTQYF
TRBD1	TRBJ1-1	-	TRBV28	15	TGTGCCAGCAGACAGGGGTCCTCCTTGAACACTGAAGCTTTCTTT	CASRQGSSLNTEAFF
-	TRBJ1-5	-	TRBV4-1	17	TGCGCCAGCAGCCAATCCTTAGACAGTCTTAGCAATCAGCCCCAGCATTTT	CASSQSLDSLSNQPQHF
-	TRBJ1-5	-	TRBV15	15	TGTGCCACCAGCAGAGAACAGGCGATTAGTCAGCCCCAGCATTTT	CATSREQAISQPQHF
-	TRBJ2-7	-	TRBV15	15	TGTGCCACCAGCAGAGATTCGGCCGAAACCTACGAGCAGTACTTC	CATSRDSAETYEQYF
TRBD1	TRBJ2-1	-	TRBV5-4	15	TGTGCCAGCAGCTTGTCAGGGGGTACCCGAGGTGAGCAGTTCTTC	CASSLSGGTRGEQFF
TRBD2	TRBJ2-7	-	TRBV5-1	15	TGTGCCAGCAGCGCCGGGGGGAGCGGGAGCTACGAGCAGTACTTC	CASSAGGSGSYEQYF
-	TRBJ1-4	-	TRBV19	13	TGTGCCAGTAGCTTGGGAGGATTGGAAAAACTGTTTTTT	CASSLGGLEKLFF
-	TRBJ2-7	once	TRBV5-4	15	TGTGCCAGCACTTCGGACGGGAGAGTTGGTCGCGAGCAGTACTTC	CASTSDGRVGREQYF
-	TRBJ2-2	-	TRBV11-2	14	TGTGCCAGCAGCTTAGGGTATGGTTCCGGGGAGCTGTTTTTT	CASSLGYGSGELFF